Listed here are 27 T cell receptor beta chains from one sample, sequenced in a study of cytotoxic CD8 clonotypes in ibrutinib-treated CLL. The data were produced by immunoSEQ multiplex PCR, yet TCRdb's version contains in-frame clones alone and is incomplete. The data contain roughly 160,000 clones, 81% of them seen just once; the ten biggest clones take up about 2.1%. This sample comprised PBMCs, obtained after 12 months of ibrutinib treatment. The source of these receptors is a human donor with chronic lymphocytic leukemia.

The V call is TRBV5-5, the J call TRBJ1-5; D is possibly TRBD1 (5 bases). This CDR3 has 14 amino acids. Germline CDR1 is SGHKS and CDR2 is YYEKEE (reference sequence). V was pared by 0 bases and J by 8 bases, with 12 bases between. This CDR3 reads CASSLDQGGKPQHF. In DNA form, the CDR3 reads TGTGCCAGCAGCTTGGATCAGGGTGGAAAGCCCCAGCATTTT.

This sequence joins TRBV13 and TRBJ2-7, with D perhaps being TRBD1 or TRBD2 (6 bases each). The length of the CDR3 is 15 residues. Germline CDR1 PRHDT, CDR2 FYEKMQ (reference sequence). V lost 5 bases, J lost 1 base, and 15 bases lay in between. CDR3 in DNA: TGTGCCAGCAGCCGATATGGCGGGACATCCTACGAGCAGTACTTC. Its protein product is CASSRYGGTSYEQYF.

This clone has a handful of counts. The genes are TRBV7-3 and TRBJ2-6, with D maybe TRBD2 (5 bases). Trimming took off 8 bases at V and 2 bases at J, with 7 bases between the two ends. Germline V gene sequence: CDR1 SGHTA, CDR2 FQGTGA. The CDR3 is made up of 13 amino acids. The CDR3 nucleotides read TGTGCCAGCGAGAGGGCTGGGGCCAACGTCCTGACTTTC. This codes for CASERAGANVLTF. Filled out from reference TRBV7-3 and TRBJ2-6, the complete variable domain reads GAGVSQTPSNKVTEKGKYVELRCDPISGHTALYWYRQSLGQGPEFLIYFQGTGAADDSGLPNDRFFAVRPEGSVSTLKIQRTERGDSAVYLCASERAGANVLTFGAGSRLTVL.

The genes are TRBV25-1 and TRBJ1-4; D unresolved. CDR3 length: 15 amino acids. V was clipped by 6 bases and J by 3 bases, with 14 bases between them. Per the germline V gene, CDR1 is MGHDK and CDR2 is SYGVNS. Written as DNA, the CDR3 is TGTGCCAGCAGGGCCAACGCGGCGTCTAATGAAAAACTGTTTTTT. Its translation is CASRANAASNEKLFF.

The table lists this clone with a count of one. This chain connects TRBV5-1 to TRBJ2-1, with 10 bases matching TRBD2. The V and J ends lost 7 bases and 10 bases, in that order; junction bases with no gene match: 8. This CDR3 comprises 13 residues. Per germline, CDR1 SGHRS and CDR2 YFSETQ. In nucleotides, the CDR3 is TGCGCCAGCTACTCAAGCGGGGGGGCCGAGCAGTTCTTC. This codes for CASYSSGGAEQFF.

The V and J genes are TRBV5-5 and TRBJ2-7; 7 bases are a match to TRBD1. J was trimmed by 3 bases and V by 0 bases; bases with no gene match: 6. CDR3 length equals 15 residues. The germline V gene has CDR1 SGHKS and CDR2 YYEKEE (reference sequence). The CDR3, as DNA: TGTGCCAGCAGCTTGGAGGGACAGACAATCTACGAGCAGTACTTC. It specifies CASSLEGQTIYEQYF.

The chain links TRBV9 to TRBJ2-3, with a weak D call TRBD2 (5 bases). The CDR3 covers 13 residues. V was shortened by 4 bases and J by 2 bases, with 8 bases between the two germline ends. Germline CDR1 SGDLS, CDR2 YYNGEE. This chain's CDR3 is CASSSGYTDTQYF. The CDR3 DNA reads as TGTGCCAGCAGCAGCGGTTACACAGATACGCAGTATTTT.

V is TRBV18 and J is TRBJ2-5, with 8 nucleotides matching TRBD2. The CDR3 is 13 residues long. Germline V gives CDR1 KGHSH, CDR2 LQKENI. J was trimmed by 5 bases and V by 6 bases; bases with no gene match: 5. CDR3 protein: CASSGTRLETQYF. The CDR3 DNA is TGTGCCAGCTCCGGGACTAGACTCGAGACCCAGTACTTC.

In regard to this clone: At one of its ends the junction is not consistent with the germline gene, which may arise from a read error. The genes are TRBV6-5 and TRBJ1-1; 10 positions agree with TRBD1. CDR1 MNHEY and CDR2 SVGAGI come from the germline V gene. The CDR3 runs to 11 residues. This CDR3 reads CASSRQGAPVF. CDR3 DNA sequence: TGTGCCAGCAGCAGACAGGGGGCGCCGGTCTTT.

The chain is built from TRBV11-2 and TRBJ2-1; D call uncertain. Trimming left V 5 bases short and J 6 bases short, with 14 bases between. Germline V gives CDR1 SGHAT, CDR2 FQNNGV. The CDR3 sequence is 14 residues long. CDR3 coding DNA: TGTGCCAGCAGCCCACCGACCCGATCCAATGAGCAGTTCTTC. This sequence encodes CASSPPTRSNEQFF.

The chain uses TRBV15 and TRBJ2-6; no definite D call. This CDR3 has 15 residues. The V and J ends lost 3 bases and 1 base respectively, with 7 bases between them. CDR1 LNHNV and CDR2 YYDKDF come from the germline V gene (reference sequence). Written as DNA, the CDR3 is TGTGCCACCAGCAGTGGGCTATCTGGGGCCAACGTCCTGACTTTC. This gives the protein CATSSGLSGANVLTF.

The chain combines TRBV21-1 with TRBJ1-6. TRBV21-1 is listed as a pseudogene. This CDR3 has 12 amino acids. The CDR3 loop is CASSPPWMPLHF. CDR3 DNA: TGTGCCAGCAGCCCCCCTTGGATGCCCCTCCACTTT.

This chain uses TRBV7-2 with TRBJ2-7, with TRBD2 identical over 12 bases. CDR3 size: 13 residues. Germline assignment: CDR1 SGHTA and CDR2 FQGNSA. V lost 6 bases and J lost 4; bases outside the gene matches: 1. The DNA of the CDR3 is TGTGCCAGCAGGACTAGCGGGGGTTACGAGCAGTACTTC. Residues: CASRTSGGYEQYF.

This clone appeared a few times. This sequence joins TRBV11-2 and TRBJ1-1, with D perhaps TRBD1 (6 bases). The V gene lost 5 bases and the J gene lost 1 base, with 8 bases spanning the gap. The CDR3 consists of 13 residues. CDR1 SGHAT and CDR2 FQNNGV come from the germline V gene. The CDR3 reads CASSIQGNTEAFF. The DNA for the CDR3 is TGTGCCAGCAGCATACAGGGGAACACTGAAGCTTTCTTT.

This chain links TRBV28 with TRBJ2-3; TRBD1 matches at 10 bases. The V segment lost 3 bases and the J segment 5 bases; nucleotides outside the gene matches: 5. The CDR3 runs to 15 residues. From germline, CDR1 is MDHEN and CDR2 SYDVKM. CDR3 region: CASSFQTGGEDTQYF. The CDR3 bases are TGTGCCAGCAGTTTTCAGACAGGGGGCGAAGATACGCAGTATTTT. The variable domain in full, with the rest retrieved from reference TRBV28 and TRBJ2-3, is DVKVTQSSRYLVKRTGEKVFLECVQDMDHENMFWYRQDPGLGLRLIYFSYDVKMKEKGDIPEGYSVSREKKERFSLILESASTNQTSMYLCASSFQTGGEDTQYFGPGTRLTVL.

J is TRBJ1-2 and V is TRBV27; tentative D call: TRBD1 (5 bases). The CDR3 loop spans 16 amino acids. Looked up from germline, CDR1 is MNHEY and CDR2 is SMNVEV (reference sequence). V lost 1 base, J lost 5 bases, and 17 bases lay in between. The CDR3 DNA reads TGTGCCAGCAGTTTATTGGGGGGTTCCTCCCTATATGGCTACACCTTC. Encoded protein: CASSLLGGSSLYGYTF.

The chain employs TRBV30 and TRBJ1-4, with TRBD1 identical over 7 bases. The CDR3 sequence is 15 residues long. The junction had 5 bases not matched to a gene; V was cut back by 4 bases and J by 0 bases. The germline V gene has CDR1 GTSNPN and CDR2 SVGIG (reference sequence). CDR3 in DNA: TGTGCCTGGACAGGGGGGGGTTCAACTAATGAAAAACTGTTTTTT. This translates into CAWTGGGSTNEKLFF.

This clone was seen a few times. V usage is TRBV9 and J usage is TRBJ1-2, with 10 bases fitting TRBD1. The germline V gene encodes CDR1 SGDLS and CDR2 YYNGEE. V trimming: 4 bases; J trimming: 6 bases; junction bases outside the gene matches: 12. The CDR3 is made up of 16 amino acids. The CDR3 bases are TGTGCCAGCAGCCCGACCGTAACCGGGACAGGGGATGGCTACACCTTC. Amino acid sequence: CASSPTVTGTGDGYTF.

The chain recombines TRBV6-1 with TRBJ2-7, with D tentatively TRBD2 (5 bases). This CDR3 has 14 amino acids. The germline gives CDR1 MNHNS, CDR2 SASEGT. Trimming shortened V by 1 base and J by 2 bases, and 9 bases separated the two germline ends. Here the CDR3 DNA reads TGTGCCAGCAGTGAAGGGAGGTTGGCCTACGAGCAGTACTTC. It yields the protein CASSEGRLAYEQYF.

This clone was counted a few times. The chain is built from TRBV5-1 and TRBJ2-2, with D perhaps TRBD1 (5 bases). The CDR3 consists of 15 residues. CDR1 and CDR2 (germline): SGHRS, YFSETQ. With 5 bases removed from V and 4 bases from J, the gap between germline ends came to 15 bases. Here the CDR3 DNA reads TGCGCCAGCAGTTTGCTGGGGCGCGGCACCGGGGAGCTGTTTTTT. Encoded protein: CASSLLGRGTGELFF. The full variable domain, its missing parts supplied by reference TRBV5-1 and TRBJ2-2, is KAGVTQTPRYLIKTRGQQVTLSCSPISGHRSVSWYQQTPGQGLQFLFEYFSETQRNKGNFPGRFSGRQFSNSRSEMNVSTLELGDSALYLCASSLLGRGTGELFFGEGSRLTVL.

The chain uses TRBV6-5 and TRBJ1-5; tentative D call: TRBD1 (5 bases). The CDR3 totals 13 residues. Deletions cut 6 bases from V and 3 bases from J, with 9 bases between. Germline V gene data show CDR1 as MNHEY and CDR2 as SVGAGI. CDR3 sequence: CASSDSFNQPQHF. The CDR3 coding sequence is TGTGCCAGCAGCGACAGCTTCAATCAGCCCCAGCATTTT.

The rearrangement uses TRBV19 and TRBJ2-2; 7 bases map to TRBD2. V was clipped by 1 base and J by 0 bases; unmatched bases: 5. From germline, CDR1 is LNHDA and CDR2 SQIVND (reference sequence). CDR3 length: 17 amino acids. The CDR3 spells CASSIVGRGPNTGELFF. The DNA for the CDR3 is TGTGCCAGTAGTATAGTTGGGAGGGGCCCGAACACCGGGGAGCTGTTTTTT. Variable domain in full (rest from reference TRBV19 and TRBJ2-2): DGGITQSPKYLFRKEGQNVTLSCEQNLNHDAMYWYRQDPGQGLRLIYYSQIVNDFQKGDIAEGYSVSREKKESFPLTVTSAQKNPTAFYLCASSIVGRGPNTGELFFGEGSRLTVL.

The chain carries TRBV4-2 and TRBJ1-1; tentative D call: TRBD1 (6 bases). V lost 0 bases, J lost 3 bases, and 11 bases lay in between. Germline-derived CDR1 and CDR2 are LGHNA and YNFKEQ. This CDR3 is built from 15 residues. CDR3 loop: CASSQDTGGDTEAFF. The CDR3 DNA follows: TGTGCCAGCAGCCAAGATACTGGGGGCGACACTGAAGCTTTCTTT.

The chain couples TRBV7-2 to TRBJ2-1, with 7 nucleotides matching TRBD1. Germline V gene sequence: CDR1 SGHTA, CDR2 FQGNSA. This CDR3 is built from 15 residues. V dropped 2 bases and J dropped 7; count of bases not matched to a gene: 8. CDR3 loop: CASSLSEGARNEQFF. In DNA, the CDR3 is TGTGCCAGCAGCTTATCTGAGGGGGCGCGTAATGAGCAGTTCTTC. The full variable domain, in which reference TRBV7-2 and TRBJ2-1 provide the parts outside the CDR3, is GAGVSQSPSNKVTEKGKDVELRCDPISGHTALYWYRQSLGQGLEFLIYFQGNSAPDKSGLPSDRFSAERTGGSVSTLTIQRTQQEDSAVYLCASSLSEGARNEQFFGPGTRLTVL.

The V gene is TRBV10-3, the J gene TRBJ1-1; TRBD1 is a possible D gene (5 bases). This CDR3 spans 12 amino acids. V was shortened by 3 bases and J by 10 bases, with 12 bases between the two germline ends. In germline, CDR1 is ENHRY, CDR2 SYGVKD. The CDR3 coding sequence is TGTGCCATCAGTGACTCCGACAGTCGAGCTTTCTTT. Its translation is CAISDSDSRAFF.

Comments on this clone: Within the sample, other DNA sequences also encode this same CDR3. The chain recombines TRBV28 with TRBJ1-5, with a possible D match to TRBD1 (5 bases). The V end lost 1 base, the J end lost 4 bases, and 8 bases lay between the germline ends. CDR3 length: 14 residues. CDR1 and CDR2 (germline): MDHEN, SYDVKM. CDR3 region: CASSLSGFNQPQHF. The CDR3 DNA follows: TGTGCCAGCAGTTTATCAGGGTTTAATCAGCCCCAGCATTTT.

CDR3 loop: CASSRGTGANNYGYTF. In nucleotides, the CDR3 is TGCGCCAGCAGCCGGGGGACAGGGGCAAATAACTATGGCTACACCTTC. This sequence joins TRBV5-1 and TRBJ1-2, with TRBD1 matching 10 bases. The V segment lost 4 bases and the J segment 1 base; nucleotides outside the gene matches: 7. Germline assignment: CDR1 SGHRS and CDR2 YFSETQ. The CDR3 loop spans 16 amino acids.